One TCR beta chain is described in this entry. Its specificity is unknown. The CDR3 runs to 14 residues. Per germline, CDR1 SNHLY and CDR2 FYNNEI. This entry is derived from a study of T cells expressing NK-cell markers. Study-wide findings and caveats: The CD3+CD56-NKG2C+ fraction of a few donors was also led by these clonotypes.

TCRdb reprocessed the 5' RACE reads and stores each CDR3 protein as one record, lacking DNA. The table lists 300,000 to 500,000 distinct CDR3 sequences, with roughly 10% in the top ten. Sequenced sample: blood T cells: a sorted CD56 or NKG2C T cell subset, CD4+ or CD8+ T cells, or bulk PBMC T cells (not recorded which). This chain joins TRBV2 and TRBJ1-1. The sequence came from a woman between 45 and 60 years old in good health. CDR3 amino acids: CASSDQGRVGEAFF.